The 18 T cell receptor beta chains listed next were all sequenced from one sample in a study of cytomegalovirus exposure and HLA in healthy donors. PCR used 60 Vbeta primers and 13 Jbeta primers. The data were produced by immunoSEQ multiplex PCR, yet TCRdb's version contains in-frame clones alone and is incomplete. This table holds approximately 200,000 clones, 75% to 85% found once. The sample consisted of PBMCs. The origin of the receptors is a girl aged 10 to 17 in good health and CMV-seronegative.

V gene TRBV5-1 combines with J gene TRBJ2-7; 8 bases line up with TRBD2. The ends lost 2 bases at V and 4 bases at J; junction bases unmatched: 5. Looked up from germline, CDR1 is SGHRS and CDR2 is YFSETQ. The CDR3 has 14 residues. This CDR3 reads CASSLGTSGYEQYF. The CDR3 nucleotides read TGCGCCAGCAGCTTAGGTACTAGCGGTTACGAGCAGTACTTC.

CDR3 coding DNA: TGTGCCAGCAGCGTCACCCTGACAGGCGGCACTGAAGCTTTCTTT. Translation: CASSVTLTGGTEAFF. J is TRBJ1-1 and V is TRBV9; D is possibly TRBD1 (6 bases). Deletions cut 2 bases from V and 4 bases from J, with 15 bases between. The CDR3 sequence is 15 residues long. Germline loops: CDR1 SGDLS, CDR2 YYNGEE. The full variable domain, in which reference TRBV9 and TRBJ1-1 provide the parts outside the CDR3, is DSGVTQTPKHLITATGQRVTLRCSPRSGDLSVYWYQQSLDQGLQFLIQYYNGEERAKGNILERFSAQQFPDLHSELNLSSLELGDSALYFCASSVTLTGGTEAFFGQGTRLTVV.

The gene calls are TRBV19 and TRBJ1-2; TRBD1 agrees at 8 bases. Trimming at V came to 3 bases and at J to 6 bases, leaving 3 bases not matched to a gene. Germline V lookup: CDR1 LNHDA, CDR2 SQIVND (reference sequence). The CDR3 has 13 residues. The CDR3 region has the DNA TGTGCCAGTAGTATTCGGGACAGGAATGGCTACACCTTC. It translates to CASSIRDRNGYTF.

The CDR3 protein is CASSLGTASQETQYF. The CDR3 coding sequence is TGCGCCAGCAGCTTGGGGACAGCTTCTCAAGAGACCCAGTACTTC. J is TRBJ2-5 and V is TRBV5-1, with D possibly being TRBD1 (6 bases). The CDR3 consists of 15 residues. The germline V gene has CDR1 SGHRS and CDR2 YFSETQ. V lost 0 bases and J 2 bases, leaving 11 bases between the germline ends.

For this clone: A junction end diverges from the germline sequence, so it may reflect a read error. CDR3 in amino acids: CASSLGTGGRETQYF. CDR3 DNA sequence: TGTGCTAGCAGCTTAGGGACAGGGGGCCGAGAGACCCAGTACTTC. The J gene is TRBJ2-5, the V gene TRBV7-7, with TRBD1 matching 12 bases. The length of the CDR3 is 15 residues. CDR1 SSHAT and CDR2 FNYEAQ come from the germline V gene (reference sequence).

The genes are TRBV27 and TRBJ2-7, with D maybe TRBD1 (5 bases). CDR3 length: 16 amino acids. Per germline, CDR1 MNHEY and CDR2 SMNVEV (reference sequence). Between the trimmed V and J ends, which lost 0 bases and 2 bases, there was a span of 14 bases. CDR3 sequence: CASSLSSRVGPYEQYF. The CDR3 DNA sequence: TGTGCCAGCAGTTTATCTTCCAGGGTGGGTCCCTACGAGCAGTACTTC.

The chain couples TRBV4-1 to TRBJ2-7, with D maybe TRBD2 (6 bases). Trimming removed 0 bases at V and 3 bases at J, with 15 bases between. This CDR3 contains 16 residues. CDR1 MGHRA and CDR2 YSYEKL come from the germline V gene. DNA for the CDR3: TGCGCCAGCAGCCAAGACTCTTACGGGGGAGTCTACGAGCAGTACTTC. Its translation is CASSQDSYGGVYEQYF.

J is TRBJ2-1 and V is TRBV19; D gene unclear. Deletions cut 8 bases from V and 0 bases from J, with 14 bases between. The CDR3 covers 15 residues. Germline V gene lookup returns CDR1 LNHDA and CDR2 SQIVND (reference sequence). The DNA for the CDR3 is TGTGCCAGTGCCTACCGCGGCAGCTCCTACAATGAGCAGTTCTTC. It yields the protein CASAYRGSSYNEQFF.

This clone was recorded once. The chain recombines TRBV29-1 with TRBJ2-3; perhaps TRBD2 as D (5 bases). Germline CDR1 is SQVTM and CDR2 is ANQGSEA. The CDR3 totals 11 residues. The V end lost 6 bases, the J end lost 6 bases, and 10 bases lay between the germline ends. This CDR3 is CSVGDTDTQYF. CDR3 bases: TGCAGCGTCGGGGATACGGATACGCAGTATTTT.

J is TRBJ2-7 and V is TRBV9; 11 bases fit TRBD2. J gave up 5 bases and V 4 bases, and 5 bases lay outside the gene matches. Germline values: CDR1 SGDLS, CDR2 YYNGEE. The CDR3 length is 14 residues. Here the CDR3 reads CASSPLAGGNEQYF. Written as DNA, the CDR3 is TGTGCCAGCAGCCCCCTAGCGGGAGGTAACGAGCAGTACTTC.

The chain employs TRBV27 and TRBJ1-2, with 8 positions matching TRBD1. V shed 5 bases and J 6 bases; nucleotides not matched to a gene: 8. CDR1 and CDR2 from the germline V gene are MNHEY and SMNVEV (reference sequence). The CDR3 totals 14 residues. DNA of the CDR3: TGTGCCAGCAGTGCCCGGACAGGGAGTGATGGCTACACCTTC. This gives the protein CASSARTGSDGYTF.

The CDR3 protein is CATKSSGANVLTF. In DNA form, the CDR3 reads TGTGCCACCAAATCCTCTGGGGCCAACGTCCTGACTTTC. The genes are TRBV25-1 and TRBJ2-6; no firm D call. There are 13 residues in the CDR3. V was clipped by 10 bases and J by 0 bases, with 7 bases between them. The germline gives CDR1 MGHDK, CDR2 SYGVNS.

This clone came up a few times. CDR3 in amino acids: CASSPGEVSPLHF. Written as DNA, the CDR3 is TGTGCCAGCTCACCAGGGGAGGTCTCACCCCTCCACTTT. The chain links TRBV18 to TRBJ1-6; no firm D call. V dropped 2 bases and J dropped 10 bases, with 9 bases sitting between them. The CDR3 sequence is 13 residues long. Germline loops: CDR1 KGHSH, CDR2 LQKENI.

The CDR3 nucleotides are TGTGCCATAGCTAGCGGGGGGGCCGCAGATACGCAGTATTTT. Translated: CAIASGGAADTQYF. The chain combines TRBV15 with TRBJ2-3; TRBD2 aligns across 12 bases. This CDR3 is 14 amino acids long. The germline gives CDR1 LNHNV, CDR2 YYDKDF (reference sequence). The V and J ends lost 10 bases and 4 bases, in that order; junction bases with no gene match: 6.

The V gene is TRBV5-1, the J gene TRBJ1-3; D is possibly TRBD1 (5 bases). The CDR3 loop spans 15 amino acids. CDR1 and CDR2 from the germline V gene are SGHRS and YFSETQ. V was shortened by 0 bases and J by 8 bases, with 15 bases between the two germline ends. The CDR3 is CASSLDRQGRDTIYF. Written as DNA, the CDR3 is TGCGCCAGCAGCTTGGATCGGCAGGGCCGCGACACCATATATTTT.

This clone was observed a few times. CDR3 bases: TGTGCCAGCAGCCTGGGACAGGGAGGAAACACCATATATTTT. Translation gives CASSLGQGGNTIYF. The chain carries TRBV6-5 and TRBJ1-3, with TRBD1 matching 9 bases. Germline V gene data show CDR1 as MNHEY and CDR2 as SVGAGI. The V gene end was trimmed by 6 bases and the J gene end by 4 bases; junction bases not matched to a gene: 4. CDR3 size: 14 residues.

The chain combines TRBV28 with TRBJ1-5; 7 bases are a match to TRBD1. CDR3 length: 21 residues. The trim removed 9 bases at V and 0 bases at J, leaving 26 bases unmatched. The germline V gene has CDR1 MDHEN and CDR2 SYDVKM. CDR3: CASRTRPRRIGTEYSNQPQHF. The CDR3 DNA follows: TGTGCCAGTAGAACGAGACCTCGCCGGATCGGGACAGAATATAGCAATCAGCCCCAGCATTTT.

Only a few counts were recorded for this clone. The chain employs TRBV28 and TRBJ2-5; tentatively, D is TRBD2 (7 bases). Germline V CDR1 and CDR2: MDHEN, SYDVKM. V shed 6 bases and J shed 3 bases, with 20 bases lying between them. The CDR3 extends over 16 amino acids. DNA of the CDR3: TGTGCCAGCAGACGCCCATACAGGGAGGGCAAAGAGACCCAGTACTTC. Protein product: CASRRPYREGKETQYF.